The entry below describes one T cell receptor beta chain. This record belongs to a study of blood T cell repertoires in COVID-19. For the study at large: Sources were T cells, B-cell-depleted T cells, or PBMCs; the material itself was cDNA or gDNA.

As processed by the authors: Nucleated cell number was recorded as an estimate derived from reference gene primer amplification. Some clones are missing from TCRdb's copy, which holds only in-frame ones; the method was immunoSEQ multiplex PCR. D and trimming were read from the DNA, whereas the V and J calls and clone size are those reported in that table. The sample has about 120,000 clones, roughly 89% seen once; the top ten hold roughly 4.7%. Germline-derived CDR1 and CDR2 are GTSNPN and SVGIG (reference sequence). The length of the CDR3 is 15 residues. The V and J ends lost 4 bases and 4 bases, in that order; junction bases with no gene match: 10.

The sequenced sample consisted of peripheral blood. The origin of this receptor is a man between 35 and 55 years old with acute or convalescent COVID-19. This chain uses TRBV30 with TRBJ1-2; 9 bases agree with TRBD1. CDR3 sequence: CAWTPETGGSYGYTF. The CDR3 nucleotides read TGTGCCTGGACCCCTGAGACAGGGGGAAGCTATGGCTACACCTTC.